These 17 T cell receptor beta chains originate from one sample sequenced in a study of identical twins. TCRdb fed the 5' RACE reads into MiXCR, producing one record per CDR3 protein. The table lists 200,000 to 250,000 distinct CDR3 sequences, around 6.9% of them singletons. This sample was shared with a second study, whose subject was yellow fever vaccine responses in identical twins.

Sequencing was done on a sample of memory (CD45RO+) T cells sorted from blood. These receptors were collected from a woman aged 18 to 35 in good health.

This clonotype turned up a few times. The CDR3 DNA sequence: TGTGCCAGTGAGATCGGGGGAAATGAAGCTTTCTTT. This sequence encodes CASEIGGNEAFF. The chain uses TRBV19 and TRBJ1-1; D possibly corresponds to TRBD1 (5 bases). The ends were cut back, 8 bases at V and 7 bases at J, with 14 bases in the middle. Germline V gene sequence: CDR1 LNHDA, CDR2 SQIVND (reference sequence). The CDR3 runs 12 residues.

This clonotype was counted at least ten times. As DNA, the CDR3 is TGTGCCAGCAGCTTAGGACGGCAACGAGCCGATACGCAGTATTTT. Translating gives CASSLGRQRADTQYF. The chain carries TRBV5-6 and TRBJ2-3; D remains ambiguous. V was cut by 2 bases and J by 6 bases, with 16 bases left in between. The CDR3 totals 15 residues. Germline lookup yields CDR1 SGHDT and CDR2 YYEEEE. Variable domain in full (rest from reference TRBV5-6 and TRBJ2-3): DAGVTQSPTHLIKTRGQQVTLRCSPKSGHDTVSWYQQALGQGPQFIFQYYEEEERQRGNFPDRFSGHQFPNYSSELNVNALLLGDSALYLCASSLGRQRADTQYFGPGTRLTVL.

The chain has TRBV4-3 and TRBJ2-1; D unresolved. The V gene's germline CDR1 is LGHNA and CDR2 YSLEER. CDR3 length: 12 residues. The V end was cut by 0 bases, the J end by 14 bases, with 11 bases between. In nucleotides, the CDR3 is TGCGCCAGCAGCCAAGATTGGCAACCGAAGTTCTTC. It is translated as CASSQDWQPKFF.

This chain links TRBV5-6 with TRBJ1-1, with 7 positions matching TRBD1. The CDR3 runs to 15 residues. The V gene end was trimmed by 0 bases and the J gene end by 0 bases; junction bases not matched to a gene: 2. Germline V gene lookup returns CDR1 SGHDT and CDR2 YYEEEE. CDR3 sequence (DNA): TGTGCCAGCAGCTTGGAGACAGGGATGAACACTGAAGCTTTCTTT. As protein: CASSLETGMNTEAFF. Drawing the rest from reference TRBV5-6 and TRBJ1-1, the complete variable domain is DAGVTQSPTHLIKTRGQQVTLRCSPKSGHDTVSWYQQALGQGPQFIFQYYEEEERQRGNFPDRFSGHQFPNYSSELNVNALLLGDSALYLCASSLETGMNTEAFFGQGTRLTVV.

This clonotype was counted between two and nine times. The rearrangement links TRBV30 to TRBJ1-4; D is possibly TRBD1 (5 bases). Per the germline V gene, CDR1 is GTSNPN and CDR2 is SVGIG (reference sequence). This CDR3 has 14 residues. V was clipped by 1 base and J by 7 bases, with 13 bases between them. CDR3 DNA: TGTGCCTGGAGTGCCCAGGGCGTCCGTGAAAAACTGTTTTTT. Its protein product is CAWSAQGVREKLFF.

This clonotype has just a few counts. The chain recombines TRBV10-3 with TRBJ2-7; 9 bases map to TRBD2. Germline V gene data show CDR1 as ENHRY and CDR2 as SYGVKD. The ends lost 5 bases at V and 4 bases at J; junction bases unmatched: 12. The CDR3 is 16 amino acids. The CDR3 DNA reads as TGTGCCATCAGTTACCCGGGCGGGGGGGATAGGTACGAGCAGTACTTC. Protein sequence: CAISYPGGGDRYEQYF.

J is TRBJ1-1 and V is TRBV29-1; no definite D call. V was trimmed by 3 bases and J by 4 bases, leaving 6 bases between them. Germline-derived CDR1 and CDR2 are SQVTM and ANQGSEA. This CDR3 spans 11 amino acids. CDR3 sequence: CSVEFFTEAFF. The CDR3 coding sequence is TGCAGCGTTGAGTTTTTCACTGAAGCTTTCTTT.

This clonotype was detected only a few times. This chain connects TRBV10-3 to TRBJ2-3; TRBD2 matches 8 bases. With 0 bases clipped from V and 4 bases from J, the junction kept 6 bases outside the gene matches. CDR3 length: 16 amino acids. CDR1 is ENHRY, CDR2 SYGVKD, per germline. The CDR3 DNA reads as TGTGCCATCAGTGAGTCGCTAGCGGGTCACCCAGATACGCAGTATTTT. Protein product: CAISESLAGHPDTQYF.

J is TRBJ2-5 and V is TRBV5-6; D assignment may be TRBD1 or TRBD2 (5 bases each). The CDR3 runs to 15 residues. Germline lookup yields CDR1 SGHDT and CDR2 YYEEEE. The germline V and J ends were trimmed by 3 bases and 4 bases, with 16 bases remaining between them. CDR3: CASSYGTEMGETQYF. The CDR3 DNA follows: TGTGCCAGCAGCTACGGGACCGAGATGGGAGAGACCCAGTACTTC.

This clonotype showed up many times. The chain has TRBV20-1 and TRBJ2-1, with 10 bases identical to TRBD2. V lost 6 bases to trimming and J lost 3 bases; unmatched junction nucleotides: 8. Germline-derived CDR1 and CDR2 are DFQATT and SNEGSKA (reference sequence). The CDR3 has 15 amino acids. CDR3 loop: CSANDGLADYNEQFF. CDR3 in DNA: TGCAGTGCGAACGACGGACTAGCGGACTACAATGAGCAGTTCTTC.

V and J are TRBV20-1 and TRBJ2-5; 7 bases line up with TRBD2. J was trimmed by 0 bases and V by 1 base; bases with no gene match: 5. The CDR3 sequence is 15 residues long. Germline CDR1 DFQATT, CDR2 SNEGSKA (reference sequence). The CDR3 nucleotides read TGCAGTGCTAGAGTGGGAGCGGGGAACCAAGAGACCCAGTACTTC. This encodes CSARVGAGNQETQYF.

V is TRBV12-5 and J is TRBJ2-2, with 7 bases aligning to TRBD1. The CDR3 is 14 amino acids. The V segment lost 5 bases and the J segment 5 bases; nucleotides outside the gene matches: 5. Germline lookup yields CDR1 LGHNT and CDR2 FRNRAP. DNA for the CDR3: TGTGCTAGTGGTCCCTCAGGGGGAACCGGGGAGCTGTTTTTT. Its protein product is CASGPSGGTGELFF.

This clonotype was recorded at least ten times. The chain has TRBV20-1 and TRBJ1-5; D possibly corresponds to TRBD1 (6 bases). The CDR3 length is 14 residues. Trimming pared 2 bases from V and 5 bases from J, leaving 13 bases between. The V gene's germline CDR1 is DFQATT and CDR2 SNEGSKA (reference sequence). The CDR3: CSARWPGGHQPQHF. DNA for the CDR3: TGCAGTGCTAGATGGCCCGGGGGGCATCAGCCCCAGCATTTT.

The chain combines TRBV28 with TRBJ2-7, with D possibly being TRBD2 (5 bases). The germline gives CDR1 MDHEN, CDR2 SYDVKM. The CDR3 has 14 amino acids. With 6 bases removed from V and 4 bases from J, the gap between germline ends came to 16 bases. The chain's CDR3 is CASRQSRRGYEQYF. The CDR3 nucleotides are TGTGCCAGCAGACAAAGCCGCCGGGGTTACGAGCAGTACTTC.

This chain links TRBV27 with TRBJ1-4; D call uncertain. This CDR3 has 17 amino acids. V was clipped by 5 bases and J by 7 bases, with 23 bases between them. Germline V gene lookup returns CDR1 MNHEY and CDR2 SMNVEV (reference sequence). CDR3 in amino acids: CASSHQKFPASSEKLFF. The CDR3 DNA is TGTGCCAGCAGTCATCAGAAGTTTCCGGCGTCTAGTGAAAAACTGTTTTTT.

The table lists this clonotype with many counts. The DNA of the CDR3 is TGTGCCAGCAGTGACAGAAGCACAGATACGCAGTATTTT. Translation: CASSDRSTDTQYF. The chain joins TRBV2 to TRBJ2-3, with D uncertain. V gave up 3 bases and J gave up 0 bases, with 4 bases separating them. The germline V gene encodes CDR1 SNHLY and CDR2 FYNNEI. The length of the CDR3 is 13 residues. The full variable domain, rest sourced from reference TRBV2 and TRBJ2-3, is EPEVTQTPSHQVTQMGQEVILRCVPISNHLYFYWYRQILGQKVEFLVSFYNNEISEKSEIFDDQFSVERPDGSNFTLKIRSTKLEDSAMYFCASSDRSTDTQYFGPGTRLTVL.

This clonotype occurred many times. The genes are TRBV28 and TRBJ1-1; D is possibly TRBD1 (5 bases). The CDR3 has 17 amino acids. The germline CDR1 and CDR2 sequences are MDHEN and SYDVKM. V lost 7 bases and J 4 bases, leaving 25 bases between the germline ends. CDR3 in DNA: TGTGCCAGCACCCCGTGGGACGTCTTAACTGGAGGCACTGAAGCTTTCTTT. Translating gives CASTPWDVLTGGTEAFF. The complete variable domain, with remaining parts taken from reference TRBV28 and TRBJ1-1, reads DVKVTQSSRYLVKRTGEKVFLECVQDMDHENMFWYRQDPGLGLRLIYFSYDVKMKEKGDIPEGYSVSREKKERFSLILESASTNQTSMYLCASTPWDVLTGGTEAFFGQGTRLTVV.